The following is a T cell receptor (beta chain) sequence with its context. The antigen remains undetermined. The sample originates from a study of cytomegalovirus exposure and HLA in healthy donors. Study-wide points: CMV antigen specificity of a few CMV-associated chains was confirmed in vitro. Links to common viral pathogens appeared, in a later analysis, for several of the most significant clusters.

This CDR3 spans 15 amino acids. V was trimmed by 5 bases and J by 4 bases, leaving 17 bases between them. Germline lookup yields CDR1 MRHNA and CDR2 SNTAGT. The study ran its PCR with 60 Vbeta and 13 Jbeta primers. Method: immunoSEQ multiplex PCR; TCRdb's copy keeps in-frame clones and lacks some. The sample records some 200,000 clones, 75% to 80% being singletons. Sequenced material: PBMCs. This TCR derives from a female donor in good health and CMV-seronegative. This rearrangement joins TRBV6-4 to TRBJ1-2, with D possibly matching TRBD1 (6 bases). The CDR3: CASSPEAGVAYGYTF. The CDR3 DNA is TGTGCCAGCAGTCCCGAGGCAGGGGTTGCCTATGGCTACACCTTC.